The entry that follows covers one TCR beta chain sequence. Its antigen remains unknown. This specimen comes from a study of post-analysis software for immune sequencing data. Study-wide results and limits: Five or six TRBV segments appeared more often in patients than in controls, and TRBV5-6, TRBV5-1 and TRBV20-1 were among these. The normalized Chao1 diversity of multiple sclerosis patients was significantly lower than that of controls.

Trimming took 5 bases from V and 2 from J; bases not matched to a gene: 7. Germline V gene sequence: CDR1 LGHNA, CDR2 YNFKEQ. The CDR3 extends over 16 amino acids. Each TCR beta cDNA library carried unique molecular identifiers. Input populations of about 0.95 to 10 million T cells gave rise to around 480,000 cDNA molecules. From the PCR reads, TCRdb called clonotypes with MiXCR, one entry per CDR3 protein. The table records about 460,000 distinct CDR3 sequences, under 55% of them present only once. The sample consisted of blood. The TCR was taken from a girl aged 10-17 years with multiple sclerosis. The chain recombines TRBV4-2 with TRBJ2-3; TRBD2 matches at 10 bases. The CDR3 region has the DNA TGTGCCAGCAGCGATGGACTAGCGGAGCTCACAGATACGCAGTATTTT. It encodes CASSDGLAELTDTQYF.